This T cell receptor beta chain emerged from a study of tumor-infiltrating lymphocytes in primary liver carcinoma listed by TCRdb under 2017. About the investigation overall: Surgical resection was performed in China between 2015 and 2016 on about 5 patients with histopathologically diagnosed primary liver carcinoma. The five patients, three men and two women aged 30 to 69 years, had hepatocellular carcinoma (four) or combined HCC and intrahepatic cholangiocarcinoma (one). The tumors of the five patients were staged as T1-T3 N0M0, with maximum diameters ranging from roughly 4 to 10 cm. Samples yielded roughly 3.65 to 7.13 million productive TCRbeta reads; read depth did not differ significantly between tissue types. The study combined TCRbeta repertoire sequencing, expression microarrays and whole-exome sequencing across five regions of each liver tumor, with adjacent normal tissue and blood. A total of roughly 35 specimens from 5 patients, comprising some 25 tumor regions, 5 adjacent noncancerous liver tissues and 5 peripheral blood samples, were covered by TCRbeta repertoire sequencing. High reproducibility was observed for the technical replicate repertoires, with mean shared-clone rates approximately 0.9 and correlation coefficients above 0.95.

Points the paper makes about the study in general: Consistent with antigen-driven expansion, pairs of tumor regions showed higher repertoire overlap (mean roughly 36%) than either tumor-adjacent pairs (around 17%) or tumor-blood pairs (roughly 15%). Bulk unsorted samples precluded comparing CD4+ and CD8+ T cell repertoires. Compared with blood, tumors had a significantly larger share of the repertoire taken up by the top 250 clones (p = 0.039). Only 4 or 5 patients were included in the study, and the authors note that the findings should be validated in a larger study. Only the TCR beta chain was sequenced, so true repertoire diversity is likely underestimated because unpaired alpha chains were not captured.

TCRbeta-specific cDNA was reverse-transcribed from 500 to 550 ng total RNA using a constant-region primer and ProtoScript II reverse transcriptase. TCRbeta libraries were built with three nested multiplex PCR rounds, a slightly modified ARM-PCR procedure. Multiplex TRBV1-TRBV30 forward primers and a Cbeta reverse primer were used in the first two PCR rounds, each of which was run for around 10 cycles. Sample barcodes and Illumina adapters were added in a final 25-cycle PCR with Deep VentR polymerase. Before sequencing, amplicons between 200 and 500 bp were purified from gel using a QIAquick gel extraction kit. An Illumina HiSeq 2500 was used to sequence the TCRbeta amplicons with 250-bp paired-end reads. The published analysis was carried out like this. Reads were quality-trimmed with Trimmomatic v0.33, and paired reads were merged with FLASH v1.2.11 to recover full CDR3 sequences. V, D and J germline segments were assigned to the rearranged TCRbeta sequences using MiGEC v1.2.1b. Clonotype statistics and Shannon-Wiener diversity indices were computed with VDJtools v1.0.0. To cut down on sampling bias, every analysis after diversity analysis relied on just the 250 most abundant clonotypes from each sample. TCRdb reanalyzed the raw reads on its own, using fastp at Q25 for trimming and MiXCR for clone calling, and kept in-frame beta chains. Rows with a matching CDR3 protein are joined into one entry that keeps the most common DNA and genes. These V and J calls rely on TCRdb rather than the paper's analysis. The sample has fewer than 400,000 distinct CDR3 sequences on record, 65% of them singletons. The top ten hold roughly 9% of the sample.

The CDR3 spans 13 residues, from the cysteine through the phenylalanine. The entry retains the CDR3 DNA only, 39 bases that are in frame from base 1. From the germline V gene, CDR1 is ENHRY and CDR2 is SYGVKD. Blood RNA was extracted from unsorted whole blood with TRIzol reagent; germline DNA came from the DNeasy Blood & Tissue kit. Chronic HBV infection was present in the patients, and the patients were treatment-naive at sampling. Before surgery, approximately 3.8 milliliters of peripheral blood were drawn into K2EDTA tubes. As for this clonotype: The antigen it binds to is not known. A much larger clone lies one base from this, so it may be a read error.

This TCR was recovered from a man aged 40-49 years with primary liver carcinoma and hepatitis B virus infection. The sequence joins TRBV10-3 to TRBJ2-7, with no confidently assigned D gene. The sequencing input was peripheral blood. The DNA sequence is as follows: TGTGCCATCAGTGAGTCTAGTGGATACGAGCACTACTTC. Its protein is CAISESSGYEHYF.